A single sample gave rise to the 23 T cell receptor beta chains below, sequenced in a study of early T cells in non-severe SARS-CoV-2 infection. TCRdb re-derived calls from the 5' RACE reads in MiXCR, one entry per CDR3 protein. Of roughly 67,000 distinct CDR3 sequences listed, approximately 10% are singletons. Specimen: whole blood. The receptors were gathered from an adult who was a healthcare worker with PCR-confirmed SARS-CoV-2 infection or an uninfected control (not recorded which).

The sample holds many counts of this clonotype. The gene calls are TRBV4-3 and TRBJ2-3; D uncertain. Trimming left V 3 bases short and J 2 bases short, with 9 bases between. The CDR3 has 14 residues. Germline CDR1 and CDR2: LGHNA and YSLEER. The CDR3 sequence: CASSHSSDTDTQYF. Written as DNA, the CDR3 is TGCGCCAGCAGCCACTCCTCTGACACAGATACGCAGTATTTT.

This clonotype was detected ten times or more. The CDR3 DNA is TGTGCCAGCAGCCGGGACAGGGGTATGGGACATGAGCAGTTCTTC. The encoded protein is CASSRDRGMGHEQFF. The chain combines TRBV7-3 with TRBJ2-1, with 10 bases identical to TRBD1. The CDR3 contains 15 residues. Germline V gene lookup returns CDR1 SGHTA and CDR2 FQGTGA. Trimming took 5 bases from V and 8 from J; bases not matched to a gene: 9.

The V and J genes are TRBV27 and TRBJ2-1; D not certain. The CDR3 covers 14 residues. From germline, CDR1 is MNHEY and CDR2 SMNVEV (reference sequence). V gave up 6 bases and J gave up 5 bases, with 14 bases separating them. The CDR3: CASRIRFGDNEQFF. The CDR3 bases are TGTGCCAGCAGGATAAGGTTCGGCGACAATGAGCAGTTCTTC.

The chain combines TRBV7-8 with TRBJ2-3; 9 nucleotides line up with TRBD2. V lost 3 bases, J lost 6 bases, and 4 bases stayed unmatched. The CDR3 has 14 amino acids. Germline CDR1 SGHVS, CDR2 FQNEAQ. The CDR3 loop reads CASSLQAGGDTQYF. CDR3 nucleotides: TGTGCCAGCAGCTTGCAGGCGGGGGGGGATACGCAGTATTTT.

The chain joins TRBV18 to TRBJ1-4; D is possibly TRBD1 (5 bases). This CDR3 comprises 16 residues. The germline CDR1 and CDR2 sequences are KGHSH and LQKENI. Trimming cost V 0 bases and J 7 bases, with 15 bases left between them. CDR3 in DNA: TGTGCCAGCTCACCACCCTCCATGGTTAGGGGTGAAAAACTGTTTTTT. Its protein is CASSPPSMVRGEKLFF.

The gene calls are TRBV7-6 and TRBJ2-3; D is uncertain. The CDR3 consists of 13 residues. V was clipped by 4 bases and J by 4 bases, with 9 bases between them. The germline gives CDR1 SGHVS, CDR2 FNYEAQ. The CDR3 spells CASSSPQADTQYF. CDR3 coding DNA: TGTGCCAGCAGCTCCCCTCAAGCAGATACGCAGTATTTT.

This clonotype was found a few times. This chain links TRBV20-1 with TRBJ2-1; possible D gene TRBD2, 6 bases. Trimming pared 3 bases from V and 7 bases from J, leaving 16 bases between. CDR1 and CDR2 (germline): DFQATT, SNEGSKA (reference sequence). The CDR3 consists of 14 residues. This CDR3 is CSASRGALGNEQFF. Written as DNA, the CDR3 is TGCAGTGCTAGTCGCGGGGCCTTGGGTAATGAGCAGTTCTTC.

V usage is TRBV3-1 and J usage is TRBJ2-2, with D possibly being TRBD2 (5 bases). This CDR3 region has 13 residues. Per the germline V gene, CDR1 is LGHDT and CDR2 is YNNKEL (reference sequence). The V end lost 1 base, the J end lost 9 bases, and 9 bases lay between the germline ends. The CDR3: CASSQGGPRELFF. The CDR3 region has the DNA TGTGCCAGCAGCCAAGGCGGGCCCCGGGAGCTGTTTTTT.

This clonotype showed up many times. The chain couples TRBV27 to TRBJ2-1; D ambiguous. In germline, CDR1 is MNHEY, CDR2 SMNVEV (reference sequence). The CDR3 length is 14 residues. The V gene lost 2 bases and the J gene lost 7 bases, with 12 bases spanning the gap. CDR3 region: CASSLDRIRNEQFF. In DNA, the CDR3 is TGTGCCAGCAGTTTAGATCGCATCAGGAATGAGCAGTTCTTC.

Ten or more counts support this clonotype. This chain connects TRBV5-3 to TRBJ2-4; unclear D gene. TRBV5-3 is annotated as an ORF whose role is uncertain. The ends were cut back, 0 bases at V and 1 base at J, with 5 bases in the middle. The CDR3 is made up of 14 amino acids. The CDR3 region is CARSLEGAKNIQYF. CDR3 coding DNA: TGTGCCAGAAGCTTGGAGGGCGCCAAAAACATTCAGTACTTC.

This clonotype was observed a few times. The rearrangement uses TRBV6-6 and TRBJ2-1; D is perhaps TRBD2 (5 bases). The CDR3 is 14 residues long. The V gene's germline CDR1 is MNHNY and CDR2 SVGAGI (reference sequence). Trimming pared 2 bases from V and 9 bases from J, leaving 14 bases between. CDR3 amino acids: CASSYRANSGEQFF. CDR3 bases: TGTGCCAGCAGTTACCGCGCTAACAGCGGTGAGCAGTTCTTC.

This clonotype was found a few times. The rearrangement joins TRBV6-5 to TRBJ2-1; D gene uncertain. The length of the CDR3 is 13 residues. Between the trimmed V and J ends, which lost 2 bases and 9 bases, there was a span of 11 bases. Germline loops: CDR1 MNHEY, CDR2 SVGAGI. CDR3 residues: CASSYRNNLEQFF. In DNA form, the CDR3 reads TGTGCCAGCAGTTACCGAAATAATCTTGAGCAGTTCTTC.

With respect to this clonotype: A read error is possible here, since a much larger clone lies one base away. V is TRBV28 and J is TRBJ1-1; D not certain. CDR1 is MDHEN and CDR2 is SYDVKM in the germline V gene. CDR3 length: 12 amino acids. CDR3: CASSTLRTEALF. In nucleotides, the CDR3 is TGTGCCAGCAGTACCCTGAGAACTGAAGCTTTATTT.

This clonotype was detected only a few times. The chain is built from TRBV12-3 or TRBV12-4 and TRBJ1-4; a weak D match, TRBD1 (6 bases). This CDR3 region has 14 residues. V was pared by 6 bases and J by 10 bases, with 18 bases between. The DNA of the CDR3 is TGTGCCAGCAGCACAGGGATTGATTTAAGAAAACTGTTTTTT. As protein: CASSTGIDLRKLFF.

The table lists this clonotype with many counts. The chain's CDR3 is CASRGGRDRETQYF. CDR3 sequence (DNA): TGCGCCAGCAGGGGGGGGCGCGATAGAGAGACCCAGTACTTC. The V gene is TRBV4-1, the J gene TRBJ2-5, with TRBD2 as a possible D gene (7 bases). Germline values: CDR1 MGHRA, CDR2 YSYEKL. Trimming shortened V by 6 bases and J by 4 bases, and 15 bases separated the two germline ends. This CDR3 contains 14 residues.

This clonotype was found a few times. The chain is built from TRBV4-1 and TRBJ1-5; tentative D call: TRBD1 (5 bases). Germline assignment: CDR1 MGHRA and CDR2 YSYEKL. Trimming shortened V by 2 bases and J by 4 bases, and 12 bases separated the two germline ends. The CDR3 runs to 15 residues. The CDR3 here is CASSQSGPLNQPQHF. The CDR3, as DNA: TGCGCCAGCAGCCAATCGGGACCCCTAAATCAGCCCCAGCATTTT.

This clonotype has a count of ten or more. This chain connects TRBV27 to TRBJ2-7, with D maybe TRBD1 (6 bases). Germline CDR1 is MNHEY and CDR2 is SMNVEV (reference sequence). Trimming stripped 6 bases from V and 4 bases from J, with 7 bases between. This CDR3 contains 11 residues. CDR3 region: CASSRGYEQYF. The CDR3, as DNA: TGTGCCAGCAGCAGGGGTTACGAGCAGTACTTC.

A few counts support this clonotype. This chain links TRBV9 with TRBJ2-3; 11 bases are shared with TRBD2. The CDR3 sequence is 16 residues long. The junction had 7 bases not matched to a gene; V was cut back by 3 bases and J by 4 bases. Germline V gene sequence: CDR1 SGDLS, CDR2 YYNGEE. CDR3 amino acids: CASSADSGRAPDTQYF. CDR3 DNA: TGTGCCAGCAGCGCCGATAGCGGGAGGGCCCCAGATACGCAGTATTTT.

There are a few counts of this clonotype. The gene calls are TRBV5-6 and TRBJ2-1; tentative D call: TRBD2 (6 bases). The CDR3 sequence is 15 residues long. Deletions cut 4 bases from V and 1 base from J, with 12 bases between. The germline gives CDR1 SGHDT, CDR2 YYEEEE. As DNA, the CDR3 is TGTGCCAGCAGCCCGGGACTCTATTCCTACAATGAGCAGTTCTTC. It translates to CASSPGLYSYNEQFF.

This clonotype was detected ten times or more. The chain is built from TRBV7-9 and TRBJ1-2; 8 bases match TRBD1. Germline V gives CDR1 SEHNR, CDR2 FQNEAQ (reference sequence). The CDR3 is 14 residues long. The trim removed 6 bases at V and 4 bases at J, leaving 7 bases unmatched. In DNA, the CDR3 is TGTGCCAGCAGAGATACAGGGGGGGCCTATGGCTACACCTTC. It translates to CASRDTGGAYGYTF.

This clonotype was found a few times. This chain uses TRBV2 with TRBJ2-7, with D possibly matching TRBD1 (6 bases). The ends were cut back, 4 bases at V and 3 bases at J, with 10 bases in the middle. The CDR3 is 13 amino acids. Per germline, CDR1 SNHLY and CDR2 FYNNEI. The DNA of the CDR3 is TGTGCCAGCAGTGTCCTCAGGGGCTACGAGCAGTACTTC. Its protein is CASSVLRGYEQYF.

V gene TRBV20-1 combines with J gene TRBJ2-7; 8 bases map to TRBD2. Germline assignment: CDR1 DFQATT and CDR2 SNEGSKA (reference sequence). The CDR3 length is 13 residues. V dropped 3 bases and J dropped 6; count of bases not matched to a gene: 7. The CDR3 sequence: CSASREGISEQYF. CDR3 in DNA: TGCAGTGCTAGTCGGGAGGGCATCTCCGAGCAGTACTTC.

A word on this clonotype: Without the conserved terminal phenylalanine or tryptophan, this CDR3 likely stems from a read error. The chain has TRBV7-8 and TRBJ2-7; TRBD1 agrees at 9 bases. The CDR3 consists of 16 residues. The germline V gene encodes CDR1 SGHVS and CDR2 FQNEAQ. V lost 1 base and J lost 2; bases outside the gene matches: 6. CDR3 amino acids: CASSLEGQGNPYEQYS. The DNA for the CDR3 is TGTGCCAGCAGCTTAGAGGGACAGGGAAACCCCTACGAGCAGTACTCC.